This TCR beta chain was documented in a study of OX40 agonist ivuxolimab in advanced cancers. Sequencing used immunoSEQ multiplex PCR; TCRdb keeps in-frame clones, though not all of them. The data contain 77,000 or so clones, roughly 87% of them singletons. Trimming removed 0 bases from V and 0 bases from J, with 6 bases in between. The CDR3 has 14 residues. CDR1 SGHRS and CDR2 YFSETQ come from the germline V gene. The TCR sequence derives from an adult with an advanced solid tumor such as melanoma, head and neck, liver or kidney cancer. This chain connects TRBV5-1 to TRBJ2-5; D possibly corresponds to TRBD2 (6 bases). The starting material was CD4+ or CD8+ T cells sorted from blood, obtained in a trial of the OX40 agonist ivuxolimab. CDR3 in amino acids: CASSLAGDQETQYF. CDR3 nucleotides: TGCGCCAGCAGCTTGGCGGGGGACCAAGAGACCCAGTACTTC. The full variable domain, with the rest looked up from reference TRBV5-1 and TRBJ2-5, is KAGVTQTPRYLIKTRGQQVTLSCSPISGHRSVSWYQQTPGQGLQFLFEYFSETQRNKGNFPGRFSGRQFSNSRSEMNVSTLELGDSALYLCASSLAGDQETQYFGPGTRLLVL.